Here is one TCR beta chain with its context. TCRdb's copy holds only in-frame clones and misses some; the assay was immunoSEQ multiplex PCR. The sample contains some 250,000 clones, approximately 86% of which appear only once. The sample originates from a study of blood T cell repertoires in COVID-19. V was clipped by 9 bases and J by 5 bases, with 22 bases between them. CDR3 size: 15 residues. Germline V gene sequence: CDR1 MNHEY, CDR2 SMNVEV (reference sequence). This receptor was identified in a woman aged 25-40 years who had recovered from COVID-19. Sequencing was carried out using peripheral blood. The chain combines TRBV27 with TRBJ2-5; D is possibly TRBD2 (5 bases). The CDR3 reads CARNPKRTLRETQYF. DNA of the CDR3: TGTGCCAGGAATCCTAAGAGGACTCTGAGGGAGACCCAGTACTTC.